The TCR beta chain under discussion was sequenced for a study of blood T cell repertoires in COVID-19. Study as a whole: Sites in the United States, Italy and Spain provided acute and convalescent COVID-19 samples.

Data came from immunoSEQ multiplex PCR; TCRdb stores just in-frame clones and leaves some out. Of approximately 150,000 clones in the sample, roughly four fifths were seen once. Trimming shortened V by 6 bases and J by 4 bases, and 10 bases separated the two germline ends. This CDR3 region has 13 residues. The germline CDR1 and CDR2 sequences are SNHLY and FYNNEI. The sequencing input was peripheral blood. This chain links TRBV2 with TRBJ1-3; D gene unclear. This clonotype was obtained from a woman of 80 years or more with acute or convalescent COVID-19. The CDR3 region is CASSMTAGNTIYF. For the CDR3, the DNA is TGTGCCAGCAGCATGACTGCGGGAAACACCATATATTTT.